This TCR beta chain was captured in a study of blood T cell repertoires in COVID-19. In the study overall: Researchers got acute and convalescent COVID-19 samples from the United States, Italy and Spain. T cells, B-cell-depleted T cells, or PBMCs supplied cDNA or gDNA.

The CDR3 has 15 amino acids. V lost 5 bases to trimming and J lost 4 bases; unmatched junction nucleotides: 4. CDR1 is ENHRY, CDR2 SYGVKD, per germline. Original handling: The authors estimated nucleated cell counts from reference gene primer amplification. TCRdb's table, derived via immunoSEQ multiplex PCR, lists solely in-frame clones and lacks some. The DNA gave D and trimming, while V, J and clone size come from that table. Among roughly 55,000 clones listed, 70% to 90% were seen once. The TCR originated in a man in his 60s with active or convalescent COVID-19. The sequencing input was peripheral blood. The gene calls are TRBV10-3 and TRBJ1-6; 8 nucleotides agree with TRBD1. This CDR3 is CAISIGTGYNSPLHF. The CDR3 DNA is TGTGCCATCAGTATCGGGACAGGTTATAATTCACCCCTCCACTTT.